The 27 T cell receptor beta chains below come from one sample, sequenced in a study of T cells after yellow fever vaccination. From the 5' RACE reads, TCRdb called clonotypes with MiXCR, one entry per CDR3 protein. The data contain 250,000 to 400,000 distinct CDR3 sequences, 4.1% of them singletons. Material: PBMCs, obtained 5 days after the yellow fever booster vaccination. The receptor source for this set is a man younger than 35 who received the YFV17D yellow fever vaccine.

V is TRBV6-5 and J is TRBJ2-3; maybe TRBD1 (5 bases). Germline values: CDR1 MNHEY, CDR2 SVGAGI. Between the trimmed V and J ends, which lost 0 bases and 5 bases, there was a span of 9 bases. CDR3 length equals 14 residues. DNA of the CDR3: TGTGCCAGCAGTTACTCAGGGGTTGGAGATACGCAGTATTTT. Encoded protein: CASSYSGVGDTQYF.

This rearrangement joins TRBV24-1 to TRBJ1-3; no clear D. This CDR3 has 17 residues. V lost 5 bases, J lost 0 bases, and 16 bases lay in between. Germline CDR1 is KGHDR and CDR2 is SFDVKD. CDR3 DNA: TGTGCCACCAGTGGTGTGCCCGGTACGGCCTCTGGAAACACCATATATTTT. Translated: CATSGVPGTASGNTIYF.

This clonotype was picked up many times. The gene calls are TRBV10-3 and TRBJ2-3; D is uncertain. Germline CDR1 reads ENHRY; CDR2 reads SYGVKD. V lost 4 bases and J lost 7, with 12 bases in between. The CDR3 has 13 amino acids. The CDR3 nucleotides read TGTGCCATCAGTGCTGGCCAGATGCATACGCAGTATTTT. Amino acid sequence: CAISAGQMHTQYF.

This clonotype was detected a few times. This chain uses TRBV9 with TRBJ2-1; no definite D call. The CDR3 sequence is 15 residues long. The ends were cut back, 0 bases at V and 7 bases at J, with 14 bases in the middle. Per the germline V gene, CDR1 is SGDLS and CDR2 is YYNGEE. CDR3 bases: TGTGCCAGCAGCGTAGGACACGGCCGTCAGAATGAGCAGTTCTTC. It encodes CASSVGHGRQNEQFF.

Only a few counts were recorded for this clonotype. The CDR3 DNA reads TGTGCCTACCTACCCCCGGTGACTGAAGCTTTCTTT. Its translation: CAYLPPVTEAFF. The chain couples TRBV30 to TRBJ1-1; D unresolved. V was cut by 7 bases and J by 5 bases, with 14 bases left in between. The CDR3 totals 12 residues. Germline V lookup: CDR1 GTSNPN, CDR2 SVGIG (reference sequence).

In its sample, this clonotype was seen many times. The chain couples TRBV29-1 to TRBJ2-7; 7 bases are a match to TRBD1. Germline V lookup: CDR1 SQVTM, CDR2 ANQGSEA. The CDR3 has 13 amino acids. The V segment lost 4 bases and the J segment 3 bases; nucleotides outside the gene matches: 6. DNA for the CDR3: TGCAGCGTTGTGACAGGGAAAAGCTACGAGCAGTACTTC. Amino acids: CSVVTGKSYEQYF.

This clonotype was counted at least ten times. The rearrangement links TRBV6-6 to TRBJ2-7; D is unclear. CDR1 and CDR2 (germline): MNHNY, SVGAGI (reference sequence). The CDR3 is made up of 13 amino acids. V dropped 6 bases and J dropped 2 bases, with 11 bases sitting between them. CDR3 nucleotide sequence: TGTGCCAGCAGCGCGTGGACCACCTACGAGCAGTACTTC. Protein: CASSAWTTYEQYF.

This clonotype has only a few counts. The rearrangement links TRBV5-4 to TRBJ1-2, with a weak D call TRBD1 (6 bases). Trimming removed 1 base at V and 6 bases at J, with 13 bases between. The CDR3 sequence is 14 residues long. Germline V lookup: CDR1 SGHNT, CDR2 YYREEE (reference sequence). CDR3 sequence reads: CASSLRQGRDGYTF. The CDR3 DNA follows: TGTGCCAGCAGCTTGAGGCAGGGGCGTGATGGCTACACCTTC.

The table lists this clonotype with many counts. J is TRBJ1-2 and V is TRBV10-3, with 10 bases identical to TRBD1. Germline CDR1 and CDR2: ENHRY and SYGVKD. V dropped 6 bases and J dropped 8; count of bases not matched to a gene: 3. The CDR3 sequence is 12 residues long. DNA for the CDR3: TGTGCCATCAGCGGGACAGGGGTAGGCTACACCTTC. It is translated as CAISGTGVGYTF.

Many counts were recorded for this clonotype. CDR3 residues: CATSDLRGIQYF. CDR3 bases: TGTGCCACCAGTGATTTGCGAGGTATTCAGTACTTC. This chain connects TRBV24-1 to TRBJ2-4; D is uncertain. Trimming stripped 0 bases from V and 10 bases from J, with 6 bases between. The CDR3 covers 12 residues. The germline V gene has CDR1 KGHDR and CDR2 SFDVKD.

This clonotype was seen at least ten times. V usage is TRBV29-1 and J usage is TRBJ2-5; D may be TRBD1 (6 bases). The length of the CDR3 is 12 residues. Germline V gene lookup returns CDR1 SQVTM and CDR2 ANQGSEA. V gave up 5 bases and J gave up 3 bases, with 10 bases separating them. The CDR3 bases are TGCAGCGTTCAAAGGACAGAAGAGACCCAGTACTTC. Protein sequence: CSVQRTEETQYF.

The chain combines TRBV4-2 with TRBJ1-1; a weak D match, TRBD1 (6 bases). Deletions cut 1 base from V and 8 bases from J, with 17 bases between. CDR3 size: 15 residues. Per germline, CDR1 LGHNA and CDR2 YNFKEQ. CDR3 amino acids: CASSQAVVRGGEAFF. CDR3 DNA sequence: TGTGCCAGCAGCCAAGCTGTCGTACGAGGGGGGGAAGCTTTCTTT.

This clonotype was observed many times. The chain combines TRBV6-2 or TRBV6-3 with TRBJ2-2, with D maybe TRBD2 (7 bases). Germline CDR1 reads MNHEY; CDR2 reads SVGEGT. Trimming cost V 4 bases and J 7 bases, with 22 bases left between them. The length of the CDR3 is 17 residues. The CDR3 nucleotides read TGTGCCAGCAGTTTCCTATCTGGCGGGGGCGAGTACGGGGAGCTGTTTTTT. Its translation is CASSFLSGGGEYGELFF.

This chain connects TRBV5-4 to TRBJ2-2, with 13 nucleotides matching TRBD2. Germline CDR1 SGHNT, CDR2 YYREEE (reference sequence). The CDR3 sequence is 18 residues long. After removal of 4 bases from V and 1 base from J, the junction contained 7 bases not matched to a gene. Here the CDR3 reads CASSTGLAGDVNTGELFF. CDR3 nucleotides: TGTGCCAGCAGCACCGGACTAGCGGGGGACGTGAACACCGGGGAGCTGTTTTTT.

This chain uses TRBV29-1 with TRBJ1-2, with D possibly matching TRBD1 (5 bases). The V gene's germline CDR1 is SQVTM and CDR2 ANQGSEA. V lost 3 bases, J lost 8 bases, and 10 bases lay in between. This CDR3 contains 11 residues. CDR3 bases: TGCAGCGTTGAGGGGGGGAACGGCTACACCTTC. Translated, it gives CSVEGGNGYTF. Together with reference TRBV29-1 and TRBJ1-2, the CDR3 gives the full variable domain: SAVISQKPSRDICQRGTSLTIQCQVDSQVTMMFWYRQQPGQSLTLIATANQGSEATYESGFVIDKFPISRPNLTFSTLTVSNMSPEDSSIYLCSVEGGNGYTFGSGTRLTVV.

CDR3 nucleotide sequence: TGTGCCAGCAGCCGACCGTCCCTGGGGGAGCAGTACGTC. Its translation: CASSRPSLGEQYV. The chain uses TRBV7-6 and TRBJ2-7; D gene unclear. V lost 5 bases and J 7 bases, leaving 15 bases between the germline ends. The germline gives CDR1 SGHVS, CDR2 FNYEAQ. This CDR3 contains 13 residues.

This clonotype has a handful of counts. The chain joins TRBV28 to TRBJ2-1; 11 bases are a match to TRBD2. The CDR3 totals 16 residues. In germline, CDR1 is MDHEN, CDR2 SYDVKM. V lost 4 bases and J lost 2; bases outside the gene matches: 4. In nucleotides, the CDR3 is TGTGCCAGCAGTTCCACTAGCGGGGGTCCCTACAATGAGCAGTTCTTC. Protein product: CASSSTSGGPYNEQFF.

This clonotype was counted only a few times. V gene TRBV14 combines with J gene TRBJ2-3; D call uncertain. This CDR3 has 16 residues. Germline CDR1 SGHDN, CDR2 FVKESK. Trimming took off 1 base at V and 0 bases at J, with 11 bases between the two ends. The CDR3 nucleotides read TGTGCCAGCAGCCAAGGTCTAGAGGTTAGCACAGATACGCAGTATTTT. Its translation is CASSQGLEVSTDTQYF.

In its sample, this clonotype was seen a few times. This chain links TRBV6-5 with TRBJ2-3, with D perhaps matching TRBD1 or TRBD2 (5 bases each). V shed 7 bases and J shed 2 bases, with 19 bases lying between them. Germline CDR1 is MNHEY and CDR2 is SVGAGI. This CDR3 is built from 16 residues. The DNA for the CDR3 is TGTGCCAGCACCAAGGGGAGAGACAGTTACACAGATACGCAGTATTTT. Translation gives CASTKGRDSYTDTQYF.

This clonotype was recorded at least ten times. This chain uses TRBV7-2 with TRBJ2-1; D gene ambiguous. The ends were cut back, 5 bases at V and 0 bases at J, with 11 bases in the middle. Germline CDR1 reads SGHTA; CDR2 reads FQGNSA. The CDR3 runs to 15 residues. The CDR3 sequence: CASSPPGRSYNEQFF. The DNA of the CDR3 is TGTGCCAGCAGCCCCCCGGGTCGCTCCTACAATGAGCAGTTCTTC.

This clonotype was seen at least ten times. The chain joins TRBV20-1 to TRBJ2-1; the D gene could be TRBD1 or TRBD2 (6 bases each). CDR3 length equals 18 residues. CDR1 and CDR2 from the germline V gene are DFQATT and SNEGSKA (reference sequence). V lost 0 bases to trimming and J lost 0 bases, with 18 bases between them. This CDR3 is CSARDPQGGRGSYNEQFF. As DNA, the CDR3 is TGCAGTGCTAGAGATCCTCAGGGAGGCAGGGGCTCCTACAATGAGCAGTTCTTC.

This sequence joins TRBV18 and TRBJ2-7; 7 bases fit TRBD1. This CDR3 is built from 13 residues. Germline V gene lookup returns CDR1 KGHSH and CDR2 LQKENI. CDR3 loop: CASSPNQGGEEYV. In nucleotides, the CDR3 is TGTGCCAGCTCACCAAACCAAGGGGGCGAGGAGTACGTC.

This clonotype appeared a few times. Here the CDR3 reads CASSHPGDYGYTF. The CDR3, as DNA: TGCGCCAGCAGCCATCCGGGGGACTATGGCTACACCTTC. V and J are TRBV4-1 and TRBJ1-2, with D possibly TRBD1 on 5 matching bases. This CDR3 is built from 13 residues. Looked up from germline, CDR1 is MGHRA and CDR2 is YSYEKL. V lost 3 bases, J lost 3 bases, and 8 bases lay in between.

This clonotype was observed a few times. This chain links TRBV4-1 with TRBJ1-2; 8 bases are a match to TRBD1. The ends lost 4 bases at V and 2 bases at J; junction bases unmatched: 6. The CDR3 has 15 residues. Germline V gene data show CDR1 as MGHRA and CDR2 as YSYEKL. The CDR3 DNA sequence: TGCGCCAGCAGCCCGTGGTGGACAGGGAACTATGGCTACACCTTC. Translation gives CASSPWWTGNYGYTF.

The table lists this clonotype with a few counts. J is TRBJ2-3 and V is TRBV30, with 7 bases that match TRBD1. This CDR3 spans 14 amino acids. Germline V CDR1 and CDR2: GTSNPN, SVGIG (reference sequence). V lost 5 bases to trimming and J lost 0 bases; unmatched junction nucleotides: 5. The CDR3: CAWRTGQSTDTQYF. Written as DNA, the CDR3 is TGTGCCTGGCGGACGGGACAGAGCACAGATACGCAGTATTTT.

This clonotype turned up a few times. The chain uses TRBV12-3 or TRBV12-4 and TRBJ2-1; the D gene is possibly TRBD2 (5 bases). This CDR3 comprises 14 residues. V was cut by 5 bases and J by 8 bases, with 16 bases left in between. The CDR3 loop reads CASSRRVASYEQFF. Here the CDR3 DNA reads TGTGCCAGCAGTAGGAGAGTAGCTAGCTATGAGCAGTTCTTC.

This clonotype was found many times. This chain links TRBV3-1 with TRBJ2-3; D may correspond to TRBD1 or TRBD2 (6 bases each). With 4 bases removed from V and 4 bases from J, the gap between germline ends came to 12 bases. Per the germline V gene, CDR1 is LGHDT and CDR2 is YNNKEL (reference sequence). The CDR3 consists of 14 residues. The CDR3 coding sequence is TGTGCCAGCAGCCCTTCCGGGGGCCCAGATACGCAGTATTTT. As protein: CASSPSGGPDTQYF.